The entry below gives a single T cell receptor (beta chain) sequence along with its context. The target antigen is unknown. Data came from immunoSEQ multiplex PCR; TCRdb stores just in-frame clones and leaves some out. The sample gives under 400,000 clones, roughly 89% of which show up once; approximately 0.8% is in the top ten. The CDR3 runs to 18 residues. V lost 5 bases, J lost 1 base, and 12 bases stayed unmatched. CDR1 is MNHEY, CDR2 SMNVEV, per germline (reference sequence). The data are from a study of cytomegalovirus exposure and HLA in healthy donors. Study-level points and caveats: Many donors carried some public TCRs, although rarity characterized most TCR sequences.

This chain uses TRBV27 with TRBJ2-7, with TRBD2 identical over 12 bases. What was sequenced was PBMCs. The TCR originated in a young woman in good health and CMV-seronegative. The CDR3 DNA follows: TGTGCCAGCAGTCCCTTGACTAGCGGGAGTTCAGGGTCCTACGAGCAGTACTTC. Protein sequence: CASSPLTSGSSGSYEQYF.